The 25 T cell receptor beta chains presented below share a single source sample, sequenced in a study of neurological immune-mediated disorders. Each CDR3 protein is one row after TCRdb ran MiXCR on the 5' RACE reads. The data hold 71,000 or so distinct CDR3 sequences, with less than 5.5% observed a single time. Sequencing was carried out using PBMCs. These receptors were taken from a woman in her 30s with multiple sclerosis.

Ten or more counts support this clonotype. The chain is built from TRBV25-1 and TRBJ2-7, with 7 positions matching TRBD1. There are 13 residues in the CDR3. Germline V gene data show CDR1 as MGHDK and CDR2 as SYGVNS. The ends lost 10 bases at V and 5 bases at J; junction bases unmatched: 11. CDR3 nucleotides: TGTGCCACAAGACAGGGAATTGAGGACGAGCAGTACTTC. Translated: CATRQGIEDEQYF.

This clonotype showed up many times. The chain links TRBV5-1 to TRBJ2-5; D ambiguous. Trimming pared 0 bases from V and 2 bases from J, leaving 5 bases between. CDR3 size: 13 residues. Germline V CDR1 and CDR2: SGHRS, YFSETQ. CDR3 nucleotide sequence: TGCGCCAGCAGCTTGGGCGGACAAGAGACCCAGTACTTC. This translates into CASSLGGQETQYF.

This clonotype was counted a few times. The chain uses TRBV7-8 and TRBJ1-1; maybe TRBD1 (6 bases). The CDR3 spans 15 residues. Germline V gene lookup returns CDR1 SGHVS and CDR2 FQNEAQ. V was shortened by 5 bases and J by 1 base, with 14 bases between the two germline ends. This chain's CDR3 is CASSAGQRANTEAFF. CDR3 nucleotide sequence: TGTGCCAGCAGCGCCGGACAGAGAGCGAACACTGAAGCTTTCTTT.

This clonotype occurred many times. The chain links TRBV19 to TRBJ2-2; tentatively, D is TRBD1 or TRBD2 (6 bases each). The CDR3 covers 15 residues. Germline V lookup: CDR1 LNHDA, CDR2 SQIVND (reference sequence). Trimming stripped 7 bases from V and 4 bases from J, with 16 bases between. The chain's CDR3 is CASTLIGGITGELFF. The CDR3 nucleotides read TGTGCCAGTACCCTTATAGGGGGGATCACCGGGGAGCTGTTTTTT.

The chain couples TRBV20-1 to TRBJ1-5; unclear D gene. V was shortened by 3 bases and J by 6 bases, with 12 bases between the two germline ends. This CDR3 region has 13 residues. The germline V gene has CDR1 DFQATT and CDR2 SNEGSKA (reference sequence). The CDR3, as DNA: TGCAGTGCTAGTCGGCTGGGGAGTCAGCCCCAGCATTTT. It yields the protein CSASRLGSQPQHF.

The table lists this clonotype with many counts. The CDR3 reads CASSLSPSGPPGANVLTF. Written as DNA, the CDR3 is TGTGCCAGCAGCTTATCTCCTAGCGGGCCTCCTGGGGCCAACGTCCTGACTTTC. The V call is TRBV5-5, the J call TRBJ2-6; TRBD2 matches 8 bases. The CDR3 spans 18 residues. The V gene's germline CDR1 is SGHKS and CDR2 YYEKEE (reference sequence). Losses at the gene ends were 2 bases for V and 2 bases for J; bases not matched to a gene: 9.

V is TRBV7-3 and J is TRBJ2-5, with D perhaps given as TRBD1 or TRBD2 (6 bases each). The V and J ends lost 2 bases and 5 bases respectively, with 15 bases between them. The V gene's germline CDR1 is SGHTA and CDR2 FQGTGA. CDR3 size: 15 residues. Written as DNA, the CDR3 is TGTGCCAGCAGCTTAGGAGGGGGGTCGCGGGAGACCCAGTACTTC. Translating gives CASSLGGGSRETQYF. The full variable domain, with the rest looked up from reference TRBV7-3 and TRBJ2-5, is GAGVSQTPSNKVTEKGKYVELRCDPISGHTALYWYRQSLGQGPEFLIYFQGTGAADDSGLPNDRFFAVRPEGSVSTLKIQRTERGDSAVYLCASSLGGGSRETQYFGPGTRLLVL.

This clonotype appeared many times. One junction end disagrees with the germline gene, perhaps due to a read error. The chain links TRBV20-1 to TRBJ2-1, with a possible D match to TRBD1 (6 bases). The CDR3 has 14 amino acids. The germline V gene has CDR1 DFQATT and CDR2 SNEGSKA (reference sequence). CDR3 DNA sequence: TGCAGTGCTAGAAAAGACCACAGGGCCAATGGGCAGTTCTTC. Encoded protein: CSARKDHRANGQFF.

The table lists this clonotype with many counts. The chain employs TRBV12-3 or TRBV12-4 and TRBJ1-4; D is unresolved. The length of the CDR3 is 12 residues. Trimming stripped 9 bases from V and 5 bases from J, with 10 bases between. Here the CDR3 reads CASKTRNEKLFF. The CDR3 DNA sequence: TGTGCCAGTAAGACAAGGAATGAAAAACTGTTTTTT.

As DNA, the CDR3 is TGTGCCAGCAGCTTAGACCCGGGCGCGTACGAGCAGTACTTC. Amino acids: CASSLDPGAYEQYF. This chain joins TRBV7-2 and TRBJ2-7; D is undetermined. V shed 1 base and J shed 4 bases, with 11 bases lying between them. CDR1 and CDR2 (germline): SGHTA, FQGNSA. The CDR3 covers 14 residues.

This clonotype has ten or more counts. V usage is TRBV5-1 and J usage is TRBJ1-6, with D possibly being TRBD1 (5 bases). The germline V and J ends were trimmed by 0 bases and 1 base, with 5 bases remaining between them. This CDR3 has 15 amino acids. Germline CDR1 reads SGHRS; CDR2 reads YFSETQ. This CDR3 reads CASSLGQSYNSPLHF. The CDR3 region has the DNA TGCGCCAGCAGCTTGGGACAGTCCTATAATTCACCCCTCCACTTT.

This clonotype was seen repeatedly, ten times or more. The chain employs TRBV20-1 and TRBJ1-2; 8 nucleotides align to TRBD1. Trimming removed 3 bases from V and 7 bases from J; junction bases left unmatched: 10. The CDR3 extends over 14 amino acids. Germline assignment: CDR1 DFQATT and CDR2 SNEGSKA (reference sequence). The CDR3 DNA follows: TGCAGTGCTAGTAGACCGGACAGGGTGGGTGGCTACACCTTC. Protein sequence: CSASRPDRVGGYTF.

This clonotype came up many times. The V gene is TRBV5-1, the J gene TRBJ1-5; TRBD1 is a possible D gene (5 bases). CDR1 is SGHRS, CDR2 YFSETQ, per germline. V was pared by 4 bases and J by 4 bases, with 9 bases between. CDR3 length: 13 residues. CDR3 in amino acids: CASSSGGNQPQHF. DNA of the CDR3: TGCGCCAGCAGCAGTGGGGGAAATCAGCCCCAGCATTTT. Looking up the rest from reference TRBV5-1 and TRBJ1-5 gives the full variable domain: KAGVTQTPRYLIKTRGQQVTLSCSPISGHRSVSWYQQTPGQGLQFLFEYFSETQRNKGNFPGRFSGRQFSNSRSEMNVSTLELGDSALYLCASSSGGNQPQHFGDGTRLSIL.

This clonotype occurred many times. V and J are TRBV27 and TRBJ1-1, with D tentatively TRBD1 (6 bases). Germline values: CDR1 MNHEY, CDR2 SMNVEV (reference sequence). This CDR3 contains 16 residues. The ends were cut back, 2 bases at V and 5 bases at J, with 18 bases in the middle. DNA of the CDR3: TGTGCCAGCAGTTTAAATAACCGGGACAAAATAACTGAAGCTTTCTTT. Translated, it gives CASSLNNRDKITEAFF.

This clonotype was detected ten times or more. This rearrangement joins TRBV15 to TRBJ2-5; 10 bases agree with TRBD1. This CDR3 is built from 14 residues. Losses at the gene ends were 5 bases for V and 2 bases for J; bases not matched to a gene: 2. Germline loops: CDR1 LNHNV, CDR2 YYDKDF (reference sequence). The CDR3 is CATSQGQGQETQYF. For the CDR3, the DNA is TGTGCCACCAGCCAGGGACAGGGGCAAGAGACCCAGTACTTC.

This clonotype was detected ten times or more. V is TRBV25-1 and J is TRBJ2-2; perhaps TRBD2 as D (6 bases). The V and J ends lost 5 bases and 6 bases respectively, with 13 bases between them. The CDR3 has 14 residues. The germline V gene has CDR1 MGHDK and CDR2 SYGVNS. The CDR3 reads CASSSGGIAGELFF. Written as DNA, the CDR3 is TGTGCCAGCAGTTCTGGGGGGATAGCCGGGGAGCTGTTTTTT.

This clonotype was observed many times. The chain combines TRBV5-6 with TRBJ1-2; a weak D match, TRBD1 (5 bases). Germline V gene data show CDR1 as SGHDT and CDR2 as YYEEEE. The V and J ends lost 4 bases and 1 base respectively, with 11 bases between them. The CDR3 totals 14 residues. The CDR3 coding sequence is TGTGCCAGCAGCATGGGACGGATTAACTATGGCTACACCTTC. This codes for CASSMGRINYGYTF.

V is TRBV5-1 and J is TRBJ1-3; D ambiguous. Germline V gene data show CDR1 as SGHRS and CDR2 as YFSETQ. Trimming took off 0 bases at V and 5 bases at J, with 12 bases between the two ends. The CDR3 extends over 15 amino acids. CDR3 amino acids: CASSLEVAPRNTIYF. CDR3 DNA sequence: TGCGCCAGCAGCTTGGAAGTGGCACCTAGAAACACCATATATTTT.

This clonotype is judged medium-sized. At one of its ends the junction is not consistent with the germline gene, which may arise from a read error. The chain joins TRBV5-1 to TRBJ2-5, with D unclear. The CDR3 is made up of 11 amino acids. Germline V gives CDR1 SGHRS, CDR2 YFSETQ. This chain's CDR3 is CASSLQETQYF. Here the CDR3 DNA reads TGTGCCAGCAGCCTACAAGAGACCCAGTACTTC.

Regarding this clonotype: This may arise from a read error, as a much more abundant clone is one base away. The rearrangement uses TRBV15 and TRBJ2-2, with D unclear. This CDR3 contains 14 residues. Looked up from germline, CDR1 is LNHNV and CDR2 is YYDKDF (reference sequence). The CDR3 spells CVTSHRRDTGELFF. In DNA form, the CDR3 reads TGTGTCACCAGCCACCGACGAGACACCGGGGAGCTGTTTTTT.

This clonotype was picked up many times. J is TRBJ1-5 and V is TRBV10-3; D is perhaps TRBD1 (6 bases). This CDR3 contains 14 residues. V lost 4 bases and J lost 5, with 12 bases in between. Germline V gene data show CDR1 as ENHRY and CDR2 as SYGVKD. CDR3 residues: CAISGHRDDQPQHF. CDR3 DNA: TGTGCCATCAGTGGGCACAGGGATGATCAGCCCCAGCATTTT.

This clonotype came up many times. The chain joins TRBV12-3 or TRBV12-4 to TRBJ2-7, with TRBD2 identical over 10 bases. The CDR3 totals 15 residues. The V gene end was trimmed by 3 bases and the J gene end by 5 bases; junction bases not matched to a gene: 7. The CDR3 DNA is TGTGCCAGCAGTTTCCTTACTAGCGGGATCGACGAGCAGTACTTC. Translated, it gives CASSFLTSGIDEQYF.

This clonotype was seen a few times. The J gene is TRBJ1-6, the V gene TRBV12-3 or TRBV12-4; no clear D. The CDR3 has 13 amino acids. Trimming shortened V by 3 bases and J by 8 bases, and 8 bases separated the two germline ends. CDR3 loop: CASSFRKDSPLHF. The CDR3 DNA is TGTGCCAGCAGTTTCCGGAAAGATTCACCCCTCCACTTT.

This clonotype was found many times. The V and J genes are TRBV4-2 and TRBJ1-1; a weak D match, TRBD1 (5 bases). This CDR3 has 18 residues. V was pared by 1 base and J by 0 bases, with 18 bases between. Germline V gene data show CDR1 as LGHNA and CDR2 as YNFKEQ. CDR3 nucleotides: TGTGCCAGCAGCCAAGGTTCCAACGCGCCGACAGTGAACACTGAAGCTTTCTTT. Protein sequence: CASSQGSNAPTVNTEAFF.

In this sample, this clonotype turned up many times. The chain combines TRBV3-1 with TRBJ2-1; 13 nucleotides agree with TRBD2. The germline V gene encodes CDR1 LGHDT and CDR2 YNNKEL (reference sequence). Trimming cost V 1 base and J 0 bases; bases outside gene matches: 3. This CDR3 is built from 18 residues. CDR3 loop: CASSQGGTSGDSYNEQFF. The CDR3 region has the DNA TGTGCCAGCAGCCAAGGGGGGACTAGCGGGGACTCCTACAATGAGCAGTTCTTC.